A selection of T cell receptor beta chains follows, all from one sample in a study of blood T cell repertoires in COVID-19. Libraries were prepared by immunoSEQ multiplex PCR; TCRdb keeps only in-frame clonotypes and omits some of them. The sample lists about 140,000 clones, around 82% occurring once. The sample taken for sequencing was peripheral blood. All receptors derive from a woman in her sixties or seventies with acute or convalescent COVID-19. Both conserved end residues are part of each CDR3. A D gene is named only where the DNA matches it firmly. Clone size is shown for a subset of rows, as once, few, many or a class of expanded clone.

d_call	clone_size	j_call	cdr3_length	v_call	cdr3_aa	cdr3_nt
-	-	TRBJ1-5	11	TRBV28	CASAASGGQHF	TGTGCCAGCGCAGCGAGTGGAGGCCAGCATTTT
-	-	TRBJ2-7	14	TRBV5-1	CASSLQASSYEQYF	TGCGCCAGCAGCTTGCAAGCAAGCTCCTACGAGCAGTACTTC
-	once	TRBJ2-1	13	TRBV30	CAWSPGYYNEQFF	TGTGCCTGGAGCCCCGGTTACTACAATGAGCAGTTCTTC
-	-	TRBJ2-7	12	TRBV14	CASSQIGYEQYF	TGTGCCAGCAGCCAAATCGGGTACGAGCAGTACTTC
-	-	TRBJ1-2	15	TRBV15	CATSRDREINYGYTF	TGTGCCACCAGCAGAGATCGGGAGATTAACTATGGCTACACCTTC
-	-	TRBJ1-1	13	TRBV29-1	CSGRGGGATEAFF	TGCAGCGGACGGGGGGGCGGAGCGACTGAAGCTTTCTTT
-	-	TRBJ2-7	12	TRBV18	CASSRSLGEQYF	TGTGCCAGCTCACGAAGCCTAGGCGAGCAGTACTTC
TRBD1	few	TRBJ1-5	18	TRBV28	CASRLGPGQGARNQPQHF	TGTGCCAGCAGATTAGGTCCGGGACAGGGGGCACGGAATCAGCCCCAGCATTTT
-	-	TRBJ1-2	15	TRBV6-6	CASSSPGHDLYGYTF	TGTGCCAGCAGTTCACCGGGACACGACCTCTATGGCTACACCTTC
TRBD2	-	TRBJ2-1	11	TRBV20-1	CSARREGEQFF	TGCAGTGCTAGGAGGGAGGGTGAGCAGTTCTTC
-	once	TRBJ2-1	15	TRBV5-1	CASSTLGRGYNEQFF	TGCGCCAGCAGCACCCTCGGGCGGGGCTACAATGAGCAGTTCTTC
-	-	TRBJ2-1	17	TRBV4-1	CASSQSLTGVAYNEQFF	TGCGCCAGCAGCCAGTCCCTGACGGGAGTGGCCTACAATGAGCAGTTCTTC
-	-	TRBJ2-7	13	TRBV23-1	CASSGKSSYEQYF	TGCGCCAGCAGTGGTAAGAGCTCCTACGAGCAGTACTTC
-	-	TRBJ1-2	14	TRBV7-9	CASSQTEGHQFNTF	TGTGCCAGCAGCCAAACTGAAGGACACCAGTTTAACACCTTC
-	once	TRBJ2-1	14	TRBV6-5	CASSPPWGLGEQFF	TGTGCCAGCAGCCCCCCATGGGGGCTAGGTGAGCAGTTCTTC
TRBD2	-	TRBJ2-3	20	TRBV3-1/TRBV3-2	CASSQGGTSGRAIPTDTQYF	TGTGCCAGCAGCCAAGGCGGGACTAGCGGGAGGGCCATTCCCACAGATACGCAGTATTTT
-	-	TRBJ1-1	15	TRBV7-6	CASSLYGPGDTEAFF	TGTGCCAGCAGCTTATATGGCCCCGGGGACACTGAAGCTTTCTTT
-	-	TRBJ1-1	13	TRBV19	CASTKFENTEAFF	TGTGCCAGTACTAAGTTCGAGAACACTGAAGCTTTCTTT